This TCR beta chain was obtained from a study of T cell responses to AZD1222 COVID-19 vaccine. Produced via immunoSEQ multiplex PCR; TCRdb's table is partial and in-frame only. This sample has about 82,000 clones, with 83% found just once. This clonotype was obtained from an adult who received the AZD1222 COVID-19 vaccine. This sample comprised peripheral blood, obtained 28 days after the second AZD1222 dose.

The CDR3 coding sequence is TGTGCCAGCAGCGACAGGGGTAAATACGAGCAGTACTTC. Protein product: CASSDRGKYEQYF. The rearrangement uses TRBV7-9 and TRBJ2-7, with 8 nucleotides matching TRBD1. The CDR3 totals 13 residues. Germline V gene data show CDR1 as SEHNR and CDR2 as FQNEAQ (reference sequence). J lost 4 bases, V lost 5 bases, and 4 bases had no gene match.